This T cell receptor (beta chain) was recovered during a study of PD-1 blockade in classical Hodgkin lymphoma. As for the study in general: Administration of nivolumab to patients was at 3 mg/kg intravenously every 2 weeks.

Using immunoSEQ multiplex PCR, the repertoire was profiled, and TCRdb retains in-frame clones only, with some absent. The data contain around 50,000 clones, approximately 90% of them singletons. V shed 3 bases and J shed 3 bases, with 9 bases lying between them. The germline gives CDR1 SQVTM, CDR2 ANQGSEA. This CDR3 contains 12 residues. Patients all relapsed after autologous stem cell transplantation, and there was variation in brentuximab vedotin exposure. Best responses included complete response and partial response; otherwise, the best response was progressive disease. V usage is TRBV29-1 and J usage is TRBJ2-7; D gene uncertain. The sample in question was peripheral blood mononuclear cells (PBMCs), obtained before the second cycle of nivolumab. The TCR comes from a human donor with classical Hodgkin lymphoma. The CDR3: CSVDNGLYEQYF. CDR3 sequence (DNA): TGCAGCGTTGATAACGGCCTCTACGAGCAGTACTTC.